This TCR beta chain was sequenced for a study of T cell responses to AZD1222 COVID-19 vaccine. This CDR3 spans 15 amino acids. V lost 3 bases to trimming and J lost 0 bases, with 9 bases between them. Germline lookup yields CDR1 LNHDA and CDR2 SQIVND (reference sequence). Study-level points and caveats: At baseline, just a handful of AZD1222 recipients tested seropositive. Spike-specific TCR breadth and depth grew following two AZD1222 doses.

For this clone: Its specificity is not known.

Sequencing was performed with immunoSEQ multiplex PCR; in TCRdb, only in-frame clones are kept and a portion is missing. The table lists 140,000 or so clones, 85% to 90% of them singletons. The clonotype was recovered from an adult who received the AZD1222 COVID-19 vaccine. The sequencing here drew on peripheral blood, taken 28 days after the second AZD1222 dose. The V and J genes are TRBV19 and TRBJ1-5, with D possibly being TRBD1 (6 bases). The CDR3 DNA reads as TGTGCCAGTAGTATTGGACAGTATAGCAATCAGCCCCAGCATTTT. Its protein product is CASSIGQYSNQPQHF.